The 27 T cell receptor beta chains listed next were all sequenced from one sample in a study of regulatory T cells in long-lasting Graves disease. Combining iRepertoire HTBI primers with Arm-PCR of CDR3 regions, the authors built TCR beta libraries. TCRdb re-called the multiplex PCR reads with MiXCR, one entry per CDR3 protein. Of roughly 420,000 distinct CDR3 sequences listed, 15% to 20% are singletons. Time point specified: newly diagnosed GD, antithyroid drugs for less than 3 months. The TCR library was prepared using RNA isolated from PBMCs. These records were also assigned to another study, of T cells in Graves' hyperthyroidism and ophthalmopathy.

The sample in question was peripheral blood mononuclear cells (PBMCs), obtained at new diagnosis, from a patient treated with antithyroid drugs. The receptors shown here come from a woman aged 18-29 years with Graves disease.

This clonotype was found many times. The chain couples TRBV18 to TRBJ1-1; 8 positions match TRBD1. Germline values: CDR1 KGHSH, CDR2 LQKENI. The CDR3 sequence is 16 residues long. Trimming cost V 4 bases and J 1 base; bases outside gene matches: 8. CDR3 residues: CASSLFGTGPNTEAFF. Here the CDR3 DNA reads TGTGCCAGCTCACTATTCGGGACAGGACCGAACACTGAAGCTTTCTTT.

The chain joins TRBV15 to TRBJ2-1, with 10 positions matching TRBD2. V was pared by 4 bases and J by 7 bases, with 13 bases of the junction left unmatched. In germline, CDR1 is LNHNV, CDR2 YYDKDF (reference sequence). The CDR3 sequence is 17 residues long. DNA for the CDR3: TGTGCCACCAGCATGGACCGTGGGCTAGCGGGAGAAAATGAGCAGTTCTTC. It codes for CATSMDRGLAGENEQFF.

This clonotype was counted many times. J is TRBJ2-3 and V is TRBV7-9; TRBD2 aligns across 7 bases. From germline, CDR1 is SEHNR and CDR2 FQNEAQ (reference sequence). Trimming at V came to 3 bases and at J to 7 bases, leaving 10 bases not matched to a gene. The CDR3 contains 15 residues. CDR3 sequence: CASSFEAGVLHTQYF. CDR3 in DNA: TGTGCCAGCAGCTTTGAGGCGGGAGTTCTTCATACGCAGTATTTT.

In this sample, this clonotype turned up many times. The rearrangement joins TRBV10-2 to TRBJ2-1, with 10 bases that match TRBD2. This CDR3 spans 15 amino acids. The V and J ends lost 5 bases and 9 bases, in that order; junction bases with no gene match: 10. Per the germline V gene, CDR1 is WSHSY and CDR2 is SAAADI. The CDR3 is CASSSKREGRGEQFF. The CDR3 DNA reads as TGCGCCAGCAGTTCGAAGCGGGAGGGCCGGGGTGAGCAGTTCTTC.

This chain uses TRBV29-1 with TRBJ2-2; TRBD2 might be the D (6 bases). Per the germline V gene, CDR1 is SQVTM and CDR2 is ANQGSEA. V lost 4 bases to trimming and J lost 0 bases, with 9 bases between them. The CDR3 is 14 residues long. The CDR3 nucleotides read TGCAGCGTTGGGGGCGGGACGAACACCGGGGAGCTGTTTTTT. It translates to CSVGGGTNTGELFF.

This clonotype was seen ten or more times. The junction differs from germline at one of its ends, possibly a read error. The CDR3 DNA sequence: TGTGCCAGCAGTTACGAGTTCCCGGGGCAGTTGAGCTTC. This translates into CASSYEFPGQLSF. This chain connects TRBV6-5 to TRBJ2-7, with D perhaps given as TRBD1 or TRBD2 (5 bases each). CDR3 length equals 13 residues. The V gene's germline CDR1 is MNHEY and CDR2 SVGAGI.

The table lists this clonotype with many counts. The chain uses TRBV18 and TRBJ2-1; 8 bases fit TRBD2. Germline CDR1 KGHSH, CDR2 LQKENI. CDR3 length: 17 residues. Trimming cost V 4 bases and J 7 bases; bases outside gene matches: 15. The CDR3 protein is CASSRMAVAGRGNEQFF. The CDR3 DNA reads TGTGCCAGCTCACGGATGGCCGTAGCGGGAAGAGGAAATGAGCAGTTCTTC.

This clonotype occurred a few times. The junction and the germline gene differ at one end; a read error may be behind it. This rearrangement joins TRBV18 to TRBJ1-4; D gene unclear. Germline V gives CDR1 KGHSH, CDR2 LQKENI. The CDR3 has 14 residues. CDR3 sequence: CTSTPGSVNEKLFF. The CDR3 DNA is TGTACCAGCACCCCGGGGAGTGTTAATGAAAAACTGTTTTTT.

A few counts support this clonotype. This chain connects TRBV20-1 to TRBJ2-5; D unresolved. CDR1 DFQATT and CDR2 SNEGSKA come from the germline V gene (reference sequence). The germline V and J ends were trimmed by 6 bases and 0 bases, with 14 bases remaining between them. This CDR3 comprises 14 residues. The CDR3 nucleotides are TGCAGTGCCCCCGACTGGCCAAACCAAGAGACCCAGTACTTC. Its translation: CSAPDWPNQETQYF.

This clonotype has a handful of counts. This chain connects TRBV19 to TRBJ2-5, with a possible D match to TRBD2 (5 bases). V lost 3 bases and J 5 bases, leaving 10 bases between the germline ends. The CDR3 has 13 residues. Germline V gives CDR1 LNHDA, CDR2 SQIVND (reference sequence). The CDR3 sequence: CASSMRVMETQYF. CDR3 coding DNA: TGTGCCAGTAGTATGAGGGTGATGGAGACCCAGTACTTC.

This clonotype showed up many times. CDR3: CSAASHQGKGTNTEAFF. The CDR3 coding sequence is TGCAGTGCTGCCAGCCACCAGGGGAAAGGGACGAACACTGAAGCTTTCTTT. The chain recombines TRBV20-1 with TRBJ1-1, with D tentatively TRBD1 (6 bases). This CDR3 is built from 17 residues. V lost 5 bases and J 1 base, leaving 23 bases between the germline ends. Germline lookup yields CDR1 DFQATT and CDR2 SNEGSKA (reference sequence).

Ten or more counts support this clonotype. The chain is built from TRBV6-5 and TRBJ2-4; D is ambiguous. This CDR3 has 16 amino acids. The germline CDR1 and CDR2 sequences are MNHEY and SVGAGI. V dropped 0 bases and J dropped 0 bases, with 9 bases sitting between them. The CDR3 coding sequence is TGTGCCAGCAGTTACTCGAGCGACCTAGCCAAAAACATTCAGTACTTC. Its translation: CASSYSSDLAKNIQYF.

The V gene is TRBV5-6, the J gene TRBJ1-6; D ambiguous. The CDR3 contains 12 residues. Trimming removed 1 base from V and 14 bases from J, with 10 bases in between. The germline V gene encodes CDR1 SGHDT and CDR2 YYEEEE. The CDR3 sequence: CASSLSGAALHF. CDR3 DNA: TGTGCCAGCAGCTTGTCCGGAGCGGCCCTCCACTTT.

This sequence joins TRBV19 and TRBJ2-1; 8 nucleotides line up with TRBD1. CDR1 and CDR2 from the germline V gene are LNHDA and SQIVND (reference sequence). Germline trimming cut 1 base from V and 10 bases from J; bases unmatched to any gene: 12. The CDR3 runs 16 residues. CDR3 loop: CASSIAPGQVDQEQFF. Written as DNA, the CDR3 is TGTGCCAGTAGTATAGCCCCGGGACAGGTCGACCAAGAGCAGTTCTTC. Drawing the rest from reference TRBV19 and TRBJ2-1, the complete variable domain is DGGITQSPKYLFRKEGQNVTLSCEQNLNHDAMYWYRQDPGQGLRLIYYSQIVNDFQKGDIAEGYSVSREKKESFPLTVTSAQKNPTAFYLCASSIAPGQVDQEQFFGPGTRLTVL.

This clonotype was picked up a small number of times. The chain couples TRBV9 to TRBJ2-5, with 9 bases fitting TRBD2. The CDR3 length is 18 residues. Germline trimming cut 0 bases from V and 0 bases from J; bases unmatched to any gene: 9. CDR1 is SGDLS, CDR2 YYNGEE, per germline. In DNA, the CDR3 is TGTGCCAGCAGCGTAGGGGCTAGCGGGAACGTTTACCAAGAGACCCAGTACTTC. It codes for CASSVGASGNVYQETQYF.

This chain joins TRBV7-8 and TRBJ1-2; D unresolved. The length of the CDR3 is 14 residues. CDR1 is SGHVS and CDR2 is FQNEAQ in the germline V gene. Trimming pared 1 base from V and 3 bases from J, leaving 9 bases between. CDR3 in DNA: TGTGCCAGCAGCTTAGATAGGGTAGACTATGGCTACACCTTC. The encoded protein is CASSLDRVDYGYTF.

The gene calls are TRBV13 and TRBJ2-4; 11 nucleotides align to TRBD2. In germline, CDR1 is PRHDT, CDR2 FYEKMQ (reference sequence). This CDR3 is 17 amino acids long. V was pared by 6 bases and J by 0 bases, with 7 bases of the junction left unmatched. The chain's CDR3 is CASRRLAGSLAKNIQYF. In nucleotides, the CDR3 is TGTGCCAGCAGGAGACTAGCGGGGTCCCTAGCCAAAAACATTCAGTACTTC.

This clonotype has just a few counts. This sequence is one base from a far larger clone and is likely a read error. The chain recombines TRBV7-2 with TRBJ2-7; maybe TRBD2 (7 bases). Between the trimmed V and J ends, which lost 4 bases and 7 bases, there was a span of 20 bases. Germline CDR1 and CDR2: SGHTA and FQGNSA. The CDR3 spans 15 residues. The CDR3 is CASSSEMAGDNEQYF. CDR3 DNA sequence: TGTGCCAGCAGCTCAGAGATGGCGGGGGACAATGAGCAGTACTTC.

At least ten counts were recorded for this clonotype. This rearrangement joins TRBV2 to TRBJ2-7, with D perhaps assigned TRBD1 or TRBD2 (5 bases each). Trimming shortened V by 2 bases and J by 0 bases, and 14 bases separated the two germline ends. Germline CDR1 reads SNHLY; CDR2 reads FYNNEI. The length of the CDR3 is 16 residues. This chain's CDR3 is CASSERPGTFSYEQYF. The CDR3 DNA follows: TGTGCCAGCAGTGAAAGGCCCGGGACCTTCTCCTACGAGCAGTACTTC.

A few counts support this clonotype. J is TRBJ2-1 and V is TRBV6-1; TRBD2 matches 7 bases. Germline V gene lookup returns CDR1 MNHNS and CDR2 SASEGT. This CDR3 region has 16 residues. The J segment lost 0 bases and the V segment lost 3 bases, leaving 5 bases of the junction unmatched. Written as DNA, the CDR3 is TGTGCCAGCAGTGAGCACGGGGGGAGCTCCTACAATGAGCAGTTCTTC. It codes for CASSEHGGSSYNEQFF.

This clonotype has just a few counts. V is TRBV20-1 and J is TRBJ1-2, with D maybe TRBD1 (5 bases). V was trimmed by 5 bases and J by 4 bases, leaving 17 bases between them. The CDR3 has 14 amino acids. The germline CDR1 and CDR2 sequences are DFQATT and SNEGSKA (reference sequence). This CDR3 is CSAVTPGQGYGYTF. The CDR3 nucleotides read TGCAGTGCTGTAACTCCCGGCCAGGGCTATGGCTACACCTTC.

This clonotype was seen many times. V usage is TRBV6-2 or TRBV6-3 and J usage is TRBJ1-1; TRBD1 matches 7 bases. The CDR3 has 15 amino acids. After removal of 4 bases from V and 0 bases from J, the junction contained 5 bases not matched to a gene. Germline V gene sequence: CDR1 MNHEY, CDR2 SVGEGT. The CDR3: CASSSQTGLNTEAFF. The DNA of the CDR3 is TGTGCCAGCAGTTCCCAGACAGGGCTGAACACTGAAGCTTTCTTT.

This clonotype was seen many times. The chain employs TRBV12-3 or TRBV12-4 and TRBJ2-1, with D maybe TRBD1 (6 bases). The CDR3 consists of 11 residues. V lost 5 bases and J 10 bases, leaving 9 bases between the germline ends. The CDR3 here is CASSPRGEQFF. The CDR3 bases are TGTGCCAGCAGTCCAAGGGGGGAGCAGTTCTTC.

This clonotype has more than one count but fewer than ten. The chain has TRBV7-3 and TRBJ2-3; 7 bases agree with TRBD2. The CDR3 totals 18 residues. J gave up 0 bases and V 4 bases, and 13 bases lay outside the gene matches. The germline V gene encodes CDR1 SGHTA and CDR2 FQGTGA. The CDR3 sequence is CASSSPSIVSGSTDTQYF. The CDR3 DNA follows: TGTGCCAGCAGCTCACCCTCCATTGTTAGCGGGAGCACAGATACGCAGTATTTT.

With respect to this clonotype: Compared with germline, one end of the junction differs, possibly owing to a read error. V is TRBV5-1 and J is TRBJ2-3; D is possibly TRBD1 (5 bases). The CDR3 extends over 15 amino acids. Germline CDR1 SGHRS, CDR2 YFSETQ. CDR3 sequence reads: CASSFGAGHTNTQYF. For the CDR3, the DNA is TGCGCCAGCAGCTTTGGGGCAGGGCACACAAATACGCAGTATTTT. The full variable domain, with the rest looked up from reference TRBV5-1 and TRBJ2-3, is KAGVTQTPRYLIKTRGQQVTLSCSPISGHRSVSWYQQTPGQGLQFLFEYFSETQRNKGNFPGRFSGRQFSNSRSEMNVSTLELGDSALYLCASSFGAGHTNTQYFGPGTRLTVL.

This clonotype was detected ten times or more. This CDR3 reads CASSSPRQGQNNEQFF. CDR3 sequence (DNA): TGTGCCAGCAGTTCTCCCCGACAGGGACAGAACAATGAGCAGTTCTTC. The chain joins TRBV27 to TRBJ2-1; the match to TRBD1 covers 7 bases. Trimming cost V 4 bases and J 5 bases; bases outside gene matches: 11. Germline CDR1 is MNHEY and CDR2 is SMNVEV (reference sequence). This CDR3 is 16 amino acids long.

This clonotype was seen a few times. V and J are TRBV7-6 and TRBJ2-1, with a tentative D call TRBD2 (5 bases). Trimming left V 1 base short and J 7 bases short, with 11 bases between. The germline V gene has CDR1 SGHVS and CDR2 FNYEAQ. This CDR3 has 14 residues. In DNA form, the CDR3 reads TGTGCCAGCAGCTTAGGACCGGGAAGTAATGAGCAGTTCTTC. Protein: CASSLGPGSNEQFF.